The 32 T cell receptor beta chains below were found in one sample sequenced in a study of CD8 T cells in ankylosing spondylitis. TCRdb used MiXCR to reprocess the 5' RACE reads, holding one entry per CDR3 protein. The sample lists some 29,000 distinct CDR3 sequences, 6.5% to 9% occurring once. The sample was blood, either unsorted or a sorted T cell fraction (not recorded which). These receptors were taken from a male donor with ankylosing spondylitis or in good health (not recorded which).

This clonotype was counted many times. The rearrangement joins TRBV12-3 or TRBV12-4 to TRBJ2-1, with TRBD2 as a possible D gene (6 bases). V lost 8 bases to trimming and J lost 5 bases, with 19 bases between them. CDR3 length: 15 amino acids. This chain's CDR3 is CASSRGGGTHNEQFF. CDR3 bases: TGTGCCAGCTCGCGAGGAGGAGGGACTCACAATGAGCAGTTCTTC.

The sample holds many counts of this clonotype. The V call is TRBV7-9, the J call TRBJ1-6; 7 nucleotides match TRBD1. V trimming: 5 bases; J trimming: 17 bases; junction bases outside the gene matches: 6. Germline loops: CDR1 SEHNR, CDR2 FQNEAQ (reference sequence). This CDR3 spans 11 amino acids. For the CDR3, the DNA is TGTGCCAGCAGCCAGGGGGATGTAGTCCACTTT. Its protein product is CASSQGDVVHF.

On this clonotype itself: A much larger clone sits a single nucleotide away, making a read error possible. The rearrangement joins TRBV21-1 to TRBJ2-7; the table's D call, TRBD2, was not checked against the DNA. TRBV21-1 is classified as a pseudogene. The CDR3 extends over 13 amino acids. As DNA, the CDR3 is TGTGCCAGCACCTCCCATGGGTCCTACGAGCAGTACTTC. Amino acids: CASTSHGSYEQYF.

This clonotype has a count of ten or more. V usage is TRBV4-2 and J usage is TRBJ1-5; D is unresolved. The CDR3 spans 15 residues. Germline V gene lookup returns CDR1 LGHNA and CDR2 YNFKEQ. The V end was cut by 1 base, the J end by 3 bases, with 10 bases between. DNA for the CDR3: TGTGCCAGCAGCCAAGGCCGGATAGCCAATCAGCCCCAGCATTTT. It specifies CASSQGRIANQPQHF.

The table lists this clonotype with many counts. DNA for the CDR3: TGTGCCACCAGTGATTGGGGAGAGACCCAGTACTTC. This translates into CATSDWGETQYF. This rearrangement joins TRBV24-1 to TRBJ2-5, with D unclear. Trimming left V 2 bases short and J 4 bases short, with 4 bases between. The CDR3 runs to 12 residues. Germline V gives CDR1 KGHDR, CDR2 SFDVKD.

In its sample, this clonotype was seen many times. The J gene is TRBJ2-1, the V gene TRBV3-2; the listed D gene, TRBD2, was not tested against the DNA. TRBV3-2 is labeled a pseudogene. The CDR3 has 15 residues. In DNA, the CDR3 is TGTGCCAGCAGCCAAGATGCCAGCGGATACAATGAGCAGTTCTTC. It encodes CASSQDASGYNEQFF.

In regard to this clonotype: A much larger clone differs by one base, so this may be a read error. A read error is likely, as this CDR3 ends without the conserved phenylalanine or tryptophan. The chain combines TRBV13 with TRBJ2-7, with a possible D match to TRBD1 (6 bases). CDR3 length equals 15 residues. Germline V gene sequence: CDR1 PRHDT, CDR2 FYEKMQ (reference sequence). Trimming cost V 5 bases and J 1 base, with 15 bases left between them. The CDR3 DNA reads TGTGCCAGCAGCCACAGTGGGACAAATTCCTACGAGCAGTACATC. Translated: CASSHSGTNSYEQYI.

This clonotype was counted many times. J is TRBJ1-2 and V is TRBV29-1; D is possibly TRBD1 (6 bases). Germline loops: CDR1 SQVTM, CDR2 ANQGSEA. Trimming left V 7 bases short and J 4 bases short, with 13 bases between. CDR3 length: 12 amino acids. The CDR3 DNA sequence: TGCAGCGCCGTACAGGGATCCTATGGCTACACCTTC. It encodes CSAVQGSYGYTF.

This clonotype was seen at least ten times. This chain uses TRBV11-3 with TRBJ2-7, with D tentatively TRBD2 (6 bases). The length of the CDR3 is 19 residues. Germline V gene data show CDR1 as SGHNT and CDR2 as YENEEA. The ends were cut back, 3 bases at V and 4 bases at J, with 28 bases in the middle. The CDR3 nucleotides are TGTGCCAGCAGCTTCGGAGGGTACAGGTTAAGACGGGAGTTTTACGAGCAGTACTTC. Translating gives CASSFGGYRLRREFYEQYF.

This clonotype was seen repeatedly, ten times or more. The gene calls are TRBV5-5 and TRBJ1-2, with 7 bases fitting TRBD1. The length of the CDR3 is 15 residues. Germline V gives CDR1 SGHKS, CDR2 YYEKEE (reference sequence). J gave up 9 bases and V 2 bases, and 13 bases lay outside the gene matches. CDR3 amino acids: CASSFIVTGALSYTF. Written as DNA, the CDR3 is TGTGCCAGCAGCTTCATTGTTACAGGGGCCCTCAGCTACACCTTC.

This clonotype was picked up many times. This chain connects TRBV15 to TRBJ2-5; TRBD2 matches 10 bases. The V segment lost 6 bases and the J segment 4 bases; nucleotides outside the gene matches: 14. The V gene's germline CDR1 is LNHNV and CDR2 YYDKDF (reference sequence). The CDR3 extends over 17 amino acids. CDR3 sequence: CATSTVVLAGVGETQYF. DNA of the CDR3: TGTGCCACCAGTACGGTGGTCCTAGCGGGAGTTGGAGAGACCCAGTACTTC.

This clonotype was counted many times. CDR3 region: CAWSRLFTGELFF. The CDR3 bases are TGTGCCTGGAGTAGACTTTTCACCGGGGAGCTGTTTTTT. The V gene is TRBV30, the J gene TRBJ2-2; no clear D gene. The V end lost 2 bases, the J end lost 4 bases, and 8 bases lay between the germline ends. Germline CDR1 is GTSNPN and CDR2 is SVGIG (reference sequence). The CDR3 runs 13 residues.

This clonotype was detected ten times or more. The chain links TRBV5-1 to TRBJ2-7; 11 bases line up with TRBD2. V lost 4 bases, J lost 3 bases, and 3 bases stayed unmatched. The CDR3 runs 14 residues. The germline V gene has CDR1 SGHRS and CDR2 YFSETQ. The CDR3 bases are TGCGCCAGCAGCACGACTAGCGGGAACTACGAGCAGTACTTC. This codes for CASSTTSGNYEQYF.

This clonotype was recorded at least ten times. V gene TRBV12-3 or TRBV12-4 combines with J gene TRBJ2-7, with D hard to call. The CDR3 totals 17 residues. V was pared by 7 bases and J by 2 bases, with 24 bases between. The CDR3 protein is CASTSPTERTVTYEQYF. Here the CDR3 DNA reads TGTGCCAGCACCTCTCCTACTGAACGGACGGTAACCTACGAGCAGTACTTC.

This clonotype has at least ten counts. This chain connects TRBV14 to TRBJ2-1; possible D gene TRBD1, 6 bases. V lost 0 bases and J 10 bases, leaving 16 bases between the germline ends. CDR3 length: 15 amino acids. Germline-derived CDR1 and CDR2 are SGHDN and FVKESK. For the CDR3, the DNA is TGTGCCAGCAGCCAAGATGTGGGGGCGCGGGCCGAGCAGTTCTTC. This gives the protein CASSQDVGARAEQFF.

There are many counts of this clonotype. Written as DNA, the CDR3 is TGCGCCAGCAGCTTACAGGGCTTCGACGTGAACACTGAAGCTTTCTTT. Translated, it gives CASSLQGFDVNTEAFF. V gene TRBV5-1 combines with J gene TRBJ1-1, with D possibly TRBD1 on 6 matching bases. V shed 2 bases and J shed 0 bases, with 14 bases lying between them. The CDR3 consists of 16 residues. Germline V CDR1 and CDR2: SGHRS, YFSETQ. Looking up the rest from reference TRBV5-1 and TRBJ1-1 gives the full variable domain: KAGVTQTPRYLIKTRGQQVTLSCSPISGHRSVSWYQQTPGQGLQFLFEYFSETQRNKGNFPGRFSGRQFSNSRSEMNVSTLELGDSALYLCASSLQGFDVNTEAFFGQGTRLTVV.

The chain links TRBV7-8 to TRBJ2-1; 8 bases are a match to TRBD2. This CDR3 region has 16 residues. The junction had 11 bases not matched to a gene; V was cut back by 2 bases and J by 8 bases. Germline V lookup: CDR1 SGHVS, CDR2 FQNEAQ. CDR3 DNA: TGTGCCAGCAGCTTACACCTGAGCGGGAGTGGGTATGAGCAGTTCTTC. It is translated as CASSLHLSGSGYEQFF.

The table lists this clonotype with a few counts. The genes are TRBV12-3 or TRBV12-4 and TRBJ2-7; 10 positions match TRBD1. The CDR3 covers 14 residues. Trimming took 1 base from V and 6 from J; bases not matched to a gene: 3. CDR3 protein: CASSLGQGASEQYF. In nucleotides, the CDR3 is TGTGCCAGCAGTTTAGGACAGGGGGCGTCCGAGCAGTACTTC.

This clonotype has more than one count but fewer than ten. The chain combines TRBV7-2 with TRBJ2-3, with no clear D. There are 14 residues in the CDR3. In germline, CDR1 is SGHTA, CDR2 FQGNSA. Between the trimmed V and J ends, which lost 1 base and 4 bases, there was a span of 9 bases. The CDR3 region has the DNA TGTGCCAGCAGCTTAGTTGTGGGATCAGATACGCAGTATTTT. Residues: CASSLVVGSDTQYF.

This clonotype appeared many times. The chain carries TRBV6-1 and TRBJ2-5, with TRBD1 matching over 7 bases. The V gene end was trimmed by 5 bases and the J gene end by 0 bases; junction bases not matched to a gene: 6. Looked up from germline, CDR1 is MNHNS and CDR2 is SASEGT. The CDR3 is made up of 15 amino acids. CDR3 DNA sequence: TGTGCCAGCAGTCCGACGGACAGGAACCAAGAGACCCAGTACTTC. Residues: CASSPTDRNQETQYF.

A few counts support this clonotype. This rearrangement joins TRBV7-2 to TRBJ1-1, with 8 bases aligning to TRBD1. Per the germline V gene, CDR1 is SGHTA and CDR2 is FQGNSA. The CDR3 runs 17 residues. V lost 0 bases and J lost 0; bases outside the gene matches: 6. This CDR3 reads CASSLAQGAPMNTEAFF. In nucleotides, the CDR3 is TGTGCCAGCAGCTTAGCGCAGGGGGCCCCAATGAACACTGAAGCTTTCTTT. Full variable domain (rest looked up from reference TRBV7-2 and TRBJ1-1): GAGVSQSPSNKVTEKGKDVELRCDPISGHTALYWYRQSLGQGLEFLIYFQGNSAPDKSGLPSDRFSAERTGGSVSTLTIQRTQQEDSAVYLCASSLAQGAPMNTEAFFGQGTRLTVV.

Many counts were recorded for this clonotype. CDR3 amino acids: CASSQVTGGRTGELFF. The CDR3 coding sequence is TGTGCCAGCAGCCAAGTAACAGGGGGTAGGACCGGGGAGCTGTTTTTT. The chain carries TRBV3-1 and TRBJ2-2; 8 nucleotides match TRBD1. The CDR3 sequence is 16 residues long. Germline V gene data show CDR1 as LGHDT and CDR2 as YNNKEL (reference sequence). V shed 1 base, J shed 5 bases, and the junction held 6 bases outside the gene matches.

Ten or more counts support this clonotype. The chain has TRBV15 and TRBJ2-3; possibly TRBD1 for D (5 bases). CDR1 is LNHNV and CDR2 is YYDKDF in the germline V gene (reference sequence). Between the trimmed V and J ends, which lost 0 bases and 2 bases, there was a span of 15 bases. The CDR3 totals 17 residues. CDR3 in DNA: TGTGCCACCAGCAGAGATAAGGGCCAGGGATACACAGATACGCAGTATTTT. Amino acids: CATSRDKGQGYTDTQYF.

This clonotype came up many times. This chain uses TRBV6-2 or TRBV6-3 with TRBJ2-1; 14 positions agree with TRBD2. V gave up 6 bases and J gave up 9 bases; unmatched junction bases: 7. The CDR3 is made up of 15 amino acids. Germline V gives CDR1 MNHEY, CDR2 SVGEGT. The chain's CDR3 is CASRPGLAGVTEQFF. CDR3 coding DNA: TGTGCCAGCAGACCGGGACTAGCGGGAGTAACTGAGCAGTTCTTC.

This clonotype occurred many times. The genes are TRBV27 and TRBJ1-2, with 7 bases lining up with TRBD1. This CDR3 comprises 13 residues. Per germline, CDR1 MNHEY and CDR2 SMNVEV (reference sequence). V lost 4 bases, J lost 3 bases, and 2 bases stayed unmatched. DNA of the CDR3: TGTGCCAGCAGTTCACAGGGGTACTATGGCTACACCTTC. It codes for CASSSQGYYGYTF.

This clonotype was counted ten times or more. The J gene is TRBJ2-7, the V gene TRBV12-3 or TRBV12-4, with TRBD1 matching 7 bases. The CDR3 is 14 amino acids. V shed 5 bases and J 0 bases; nucleotides not matched to a gene: 4. DNA for the CDR3: TGTGCCAGCAGTCCGGACAGGAACTCCTACGAGCAGTACTTC. Translating it yields CASSPDRNSYEQYF.

This clonotype showed up many times. For the CDR3, the DNA is TGCAGTGCTGGACTGACTAGCGGGAGTAGTAATGAGCAGTTCTTC. This translates into CSAGLTSGSSNEQFF. The chain links TRBV20-1 to TRBJ2-1; 12 bases are a match to TRBD2. This CDR3 region has 15 residues. The V and J ends lost 5 bases and 7 bases, in that order; junction bases with no gene match: 9. Germline assignment: CDR1 DFQATT and CDR2 SNEGSKA (reference sequence).

The V and J genes are TRBV21-1 and TRBJ2-5; the table assigns TRBD2, which was not confirmed against the DNA. TRBV21-1 corresponds to a pseudogene. The CDR3 runs 13 residues. CDR3 sequence reads: CASICHARATQYF. The CDR3 bases are TGTGCCAGCATCTGCCACGCGCGGGCGACCCAGTACTTC.

This clonotype was seen at least ten times. J is TRBJ1-5 and V is TRBV29-1; no clear D gene. V dropped 4 bases and J dropped 3 bases, with 10 bases sitting between them. Germline V CDR1 and CDR2: SQVTM, ANQGSEA. There are 13 residues in the CDR3. Written as DNA, the CDR3 is TGCAGCGTTGGTAGCACTGACAATCAGCCCCAGCATTTT. This codes for CSVGSTDNQPQHF. Supplemented by reference TRBV29-1 and TRBJ1-5, the full variable domain reads SAVISQKPSRDICQRGTSLTIQCQVDSQVTMMFWYRQQPGQSLTLIATANQGSEATYESGFVIDKFPISRPNLTFSTLTVSNMSPEDSSIYLCSVGSTDNQPQHFGDGTRLSIL.

This clonotype was seen a single time. This could be a read error, since a much larger clone is one nucleotide away. The chain combines TRBV11-2 with TRBJ2-4; D may be TRBD2 (5 bases). The CDR3 sequence is 15 residues long. Germline CDR1 and CDR2: SGHAT and FQNNGV. In DNA form, the CDR3 reads TGTGCCGGCAGCTTAGACCGCGGCGGGAAAAACATTCAGTACTTC. Its protein product is CAGSLDRGGKNIQYF.

This clonotype has a count of ten or more. The genes are TRBV12-3 or TRBV12-4 and TRBJ1-3; the D gene is possibly TRBD1 (6 bases). V lost 5 bases to trimming and J lost 1 base, with 18 bases between them. This CDR3 comprises 17 residues. As DNA, the CDR3 is TGTGCCAGCAGTCGCGCCAACTTCAGGGGATCTGGAAACACCATATATTTT. Its translation: CASSRANFRGSGNTIYF.

In this sample, this clonotype turned up many times. The chain employs TRBV29-1 and TRBJ2-5; 9 positions match TRBD2. With 6 bases clipped from V and 2 bases from J, the junction kept 7 bases outside the gene matches. The CDR3 is 14 amino acids. Germline CDR1 and CDR2: SQVTM and ANQGSEA. The DNA for the CDR3 is TGCAGCGTGTTACCAGCGGGAGGACAAGAGACCCAGTACTTC. Translation gives CSVLPAGGQETQYF.